This TCR beta chain was recovered during a study of blood T cell repertoires in COVID-19. Study context: PBMCs, B-cell-depleted T cells, or T cells were the source of the cDNA or gDNA that made up the material.

The germline CDR1 and CDR2 sequences are LNHDA and SQIVND (reference sequence). V was shortened by 4 bases and J by 6 bases, with 16 bases between the two germline ends. The CDR3 is made up of 16 amino acids. TCRdb's copy holds only in-frame clones and misses some; the assay was immunoSEQ multiplex PCR. The profile shows around 100,000 clones, roughly 89% of them singletons. The sequenced sample was peripheral blood. The origin of this receptor is a human donor in a cohort sampled during active COVID-19. The rearrangement uses TRBV19 and TRBJ1-6; a possible D gene is TRBD1 (5 bases). The CDR3 nucleotides are TGTGCCAGTAGTAGTCAAGGGGAAATCCGTAATTCACCCCTCCACTTT. This codes for CASSSQGEIRNSPLHF.